This T cell receptor (beta chain) came from a study of beta chain features in type 1 diabetes. Study conclusions and caveats: For patients and controls alike, PCR might favor shorter templates to the same degree. Researchers reported that naive, central memory and Treg TCRB repertoires appeared more similar in patients than in healthy donors.

This CDR3 contains 15 residues. Between the trimmed V and J ends, which lost 0 bases and 4 bases, there was a span of 10 bases. Germline CDR1 is LGHNA and CDR2 is YNFKEQ. This clone occurred a few times. Antigen: not known. The entirety of the isolated RNA underwent reverse transcription, so expressed TCRB transcripts were sequenced. Clones were read by immunoSEQ multiplex PCR, and TCRdb kept only the in-frame ones, dropping some. Among 150,000 to 190,000 clones listed, around 8% were seen once. The TCR originated in a young man in good health. The chain is built from TRBV4-2 and TRBJ1-5, with D perhaps matching TRBD1 (6 bases). Sequencing was performed on central memory CD4+ T cells from blood. The CDR3 reads CASSQDRQANQPQHF. The CDR3 nucleotides are TGTGCCAGCAGCCAAGACCGACAGGCAAATCAGCCCCAGCATTTT.